The present T cell receptor beta chain was sequenced within a study of T cells in Graves' hyperthyroidism and ophthalmopathy (dated by TCRdb to between 2017 and 2020). About the investigation overall: Peripheral blood was sampled at the time of initial diagnosis, prior to any treatment. Whether ophthalmopathy could be predicted prospectively was tested in an independent validation cohort made up of roughly 19 hyperthyroidism patients plus 17 patients who later progressed to ophthalmopathy. TCR Vbeta CDR3 sequencing of 120 to 150 peripheral blood samples (over 40 ophthalmopathy, some 75 hyperthyroidism and approximately 17 progressor patients) is reported in the paper. Thyroid tissue and blood T-cell repertoires from about six Graves' hyperthyroidism patients were also compared in the study. To identify distinguishing TCR V-J signatures, a discovery cohort of 100 patients was used, comprising some 45 with Graves' ophthalmopathy and around 57 with stable Graves' hyperthyroidism. The 100 discovery patients were randomly divided into training and test sets at a 7:3 ratio. Following sampling, methimazole starting at 30 mg daily was given to hyperthyroidism patients, and high-dose intravenous methylprednisolone was given to ophthalmopathy patients. General conclusions and limits of the study: Most expanded thyroid clonotypes (frequency above 0.001) were also detected in blood, a finding suggesting that blood repertoires may reflect thyroid immune responses. In cross-validation, a model built on a 13 V-J signature told ophthalmopathy apart from stable hyperthyroidism with less than 90% sensitivity and about 81% specificity, and in testing the same model reached 80%/75%. No statistical method was used to fix the sample size in advance, and group allocation was not hidden from the investigators. During validation, the model predicted progression to ophthalmopathy a median of roughly six months ahead of onset, with 70.59% sensitivity and roughly 72% specificity.

Counted from cysteine to phenylalanine, this CDR3 has 13 amino acids. Only the CDR3 portion is preserved as DNA: 39 bases, with reading frame beginning at the first base. The germline V gene (reference sequence) sets CDR1 to LNHDA and CDR2 to SQIVND. V loses 0 bases, J loses 5 bases, and the germline ends lie 8 bases apart. Amplification of TCR beta CDR3 regions was carried out from RNA transcripts. For the first round of RT-PCR on the TCR CDR3, the HTBI primer set was used together with the Qiagen OneStep RT-PCR kit. A second multiplex PCR round built the libraries, followed by size selection and purification. Sequencing of the libraries was done on an Illumina HiSeq2000 using paired-end 100 bp reads. The authors processed their data as follows. SOAPnuke was used to process the raw data, throwing out any read that contained adapters or uncalled bases, had a mean Phred below 15, or lacked an exact constant-primer or identifier match. High-quality paired reads were merged with COPE v1.2.5, and unique nucleotide sequences were defined as clonotypes. MiTCR v1.1 was used to align clonotypes to the IMGT TRBV, TRBD and TRBJ reference segments. Analysis was restricted to V-J combinations with a frequency above 0.0001, which covered about 99% of repertoires. The TCS score was defined as the ratio of F50 (clonal expansion) to E x V (chaos), calculated using BLOSUM62-based TCRdist between CDR3 peptides within each V-J. Welch's t-statistics and random forest reduced 500 to 550 V-J features to 13, which were used in a naive Bayes classifier (R e1071). The public reads were run again by TCRdb, first through fastp at Q25 and then through MiXCR, and only productive beta chains were kept. Each CDR3 protein appears once, grouped with its most common genes and DNA. Clone size and V and J calls follow TCRdb, not the original study. In this sample the table shows a few hundred thousand distinct CDR3 sequences, 15% of which occur a single time. Together, the top ten hold around a third of the sample.

Graves' hyperthyroidism was defined as stable when no progression to ophthalmopathy occurred over 18 months of follow-up. The hyperthyroidism patients were between 18 and 65 years old and newly diagnosed, with a disease duration of less than 2 months. Exclusion was applied to patients with uncontrolled infections, other autoimmune diseases, pregnancy or lactation. Clinical symptoms, serum thyroxine and TRAb, thyroid ultrasound, and orbital computed tomography formed the basis for the diagnoses. PBMCs were isolated from approximately 10 ml of fresh peripheral blood by Ficoll-Paque density gradient centrifugation. Total RNA was extracted with Trizol reagent, and quality was checked on an Agilent 2100 Bioanalyzer. This clonotype was detected only a few times. Which antigen it targets is not known. Within one base of it there is no much larger clone, and no base qualities were kept.

The chain is encoded by TRBV19 joined to TRBJ2-7, with no confident D gene call. The origin of this receptor is a woman in her twenties or thirties with Graves' hyperthyroidism. The specimen sequenced was blood. The CDR3 here reads CASSIDGRNEQYF. DNA sequence: TGTGCCAGTAGTATAGATGGTCGAAACGAGCAGTACTTC.